These T cell receptor beta chains were read from a single sample in a study of blood T cell repertoires in COVID-19. Using immunoSEQ multiplex PCR, the repertoire was profiled, and TCRdb retains in-frame clones only, with some absent. The sample includes some 670,000 clones, just under 90% seen only once; the top ten take roughly 0.25%. Sequences were obtained from peripheral blood. All receptors derive from a woman between 18 and 29 years old with acute or convalescent COVID-19. CDR3s include the opening cysteine and the closing phenylalanine or tryptophan. D genes are given only for firm matches. Some rows mark clone size as missing; the rest say once, few, many or name a class of expanded clone.

V	D	J	size	DNA	CDR3
TRBV9	-	TRBJ1-2	few	TGTGCCAGCAGCCCAGAGACAGGACCGGGTGGCTACACCTTC	CASSPETGPGGYTF
TRBV11-1	-	TRBJ2-7	-	TGTGCCAGCAGCCCGGAGTTAGGCCAGACCTACGAGCAGTACTTC	CASSPELGQTYEQYF
TRBV19	-	TRBJ1-1	-	TGTGCCAGTGGATGGACAGCCACAGGGGAAGCTTTCTTT	CASGWTATGEAFF
TRBV20-1	-	TRBJ1-1	once	TGCAGTGCTAGGGATGACTGGGAGGCTTTCTTT	CSARDDWEAFF
TRBV10-3	-	TRBJ1-1	-	TGTGCCGCGTGGGGGGACCAGACCGCCGAAGCTTTCTTT	CAAWGDQTAEAFF
TRBV7-9	TRBD1	TRBJ2-2	-	TGTGCCAGCAGCTCATTAGACCCCGACTGGACAGGGGGCACCGGGGAGCTGTTTTTT	CASSSLDPDWTGGTGELFF
TRBV6-4	-	TRBJ1-2	-	TGTGCCAGCAGTGACTCCGGGAATATCTATGGCTACACCTTC	CASSDSGNIYGYTF
TRBV2	TRBD1	TRBJ1-5	-	TGTGCCAGCAGTCCACAGGGGCGCAATCAGCCCCAGCATTTT	CASSPQGRNQPQHF
TRBV2	-	TRBJ1-1	-	TGTGCCACCCACGCTAGGTTACTCGGTGAAGCTTTCTTT	CATHARLLGEAFF
TRBV30	-	TRBJ2-3	-	TGTGCCTGCCTGGAGACAGATACGCAGTATTTT	CACLETDTQYF
TRBV3-1/TRBV3-2	TRBD1	TRBJ2-2	-	TGTGCCAGCAGCGAGACAGGGGGTTTCACCGGGGAGCTGTTTTTT	CASSETGGFTGELFF
TRBV9	-	TRBJ2-2	-	TGTGCCAGCAGCGTATCAGGGGCGAACACCGGGGAGCTGTTTTTT	CASSVSGANTGELFF
TRBV9	-	TRBJ1-1	-	TGTGCCAGCAGCGCGCTCAGTAACACTGAAGCTTTCTTT	CASSALSNTEAFF
TRBV14	TRBD1	TRBJ1-4	-	TGTGCCAGCACCAAAGACGAGGGCACAGGGGGCGTTCGTACTTTTTTT	CASTKDEGTGGVRTFF
TRBV19	-	TRBJ1-5	-	TGTGCCAGTAGTAGTGGGGCAGGTCAGCCCCAGCATTTT	CASSSGAGQPQHF
TRBV7-9	TRBD2	TRBJ2-7	-	TGTGCCAGCACTCAACTAGCGGGGACCTACGAGCAGTACTTC	CASTQLAGTYEQYF
TRBV7-8	TRBD1	TRBJ2-7	-	TGTGCCAGCAGCCATAGAACAGGGGAGAGGTCCTACGAGCAGTACTTC	CASSHRTGERSYEQYF
TRBV7-9	TRBD1	TRBJ2-7	-	TGTGCCAGCAGCCCCCCGGGACAGGGCCCCTACGAGCAGTACTTC	CASSPPGQGPYEQYF
TRBV30	-	TRBJ1-2	-	TGTGCCTGGAGTGCCCTCGATGACAGTCCCTTCTACACCTTC	CAWSALDDSPFYTF
TRBV27	-	TRBJ2-7	-	TGTGCCAGCAGTTACAGGGTCTCTTACGAGCAGTACTTC	CASSYRVSYEQYF
TRBV2	-	TRBJ1-4	-	TGTGCCAGCAGTGAACGGGGGAGGGAAAAACTGTTTTTT	CASSERGREKLFF
TRBV9	TRBD1	TRBJ1-1	-	TGTGCCAGCAGCCCGACAGGGGTAAGGACTGAAGCTTTCTTT	CASSPTGVRTEAFF
TRBV5-1	TRBD2	TRBJ2-2	-	TGCGCCAGCAGCCGCGGGGGGCTGAACACCGGGGAGCTGTTTTTT	CASSRGGLNTGELFF
TRBV3-1/TRBV3-2	-	TRBJ2-1	once	TGTGCCAGCAGCACCCGGGACTCCCGCTACGGTGAGCAGTTCTTC	CASSTRDSRYGEQFF
TRBV18	TRBD1	TRBJ1-1	-	TGTGCCAGCTCGGTCGACAGGGGGAACACTGAAGCTTTCTTT	CASSVDRGNTEAFF
TRBV7-2	-	TRBJ1-2	-	TGTGCCAGCAGCTTAGATACAGCCTATGGCTACACCTTC	CASSLDTAYGYTF
TRBV7-8	TRBD1	TRBJ1-2	-	TGTGCCAGCAGCTTAGACGAGATTACAGGGGAGGTTTACGGCTACACCTTC	CASSLDEITGEVYGYTF
TRBV19	-	TRBJ1-2	-	TGTGCCAGTAGTTCCCAGACAGGACTCCTAACTTATGGCTACACCTTC	CASSSQTGLLTYGYTF